The subject of this entry is one T cell receptor (beta chain). The sample comes from a study of cytomegalovirus exposure and HLA in healthy donors. The germline V gene has CDR1 SGHAT and CDR2 FQNNGV. Trimming cost V 6 bases and J 6 bases; bases outside gene matches: 10. CDR3 size: 15 residues. The study ran its PCR with 60 Vbeta and 13 Jbeta primers. Clones were sequenced by immunoSEQ multiplex PCR, and TCRdb holds only the in-frame ones, with some missing. The repertoire holds over 110,000 clones, with approximately 80% as singletons. This sequence joins TRBV11-2 and TRBJ1-5, with 8 bases matching TRBD1. Sequencing input: PBMCs. The sequence was collected from a woman aged 18-29 years in good health and CMV-seropositive. DNA of the CDR3: TGTGCCAGCAGGAAAGGTGACAGGGGTAGTCAGCCCCAGCATTTT. Protein: CASRKGDRGSQPQHF.